The table lists the clone carrying this T cell receptor (beta chain) with many counts. The antigen is not known. Unique molecular identifiers were incorporated into the prepared TCRbeta library. TCRdb processed the PCR reads anew with MiXCR; each CDR3 protein has one entry. The sample yields approximately 79,000 distinct CDR3 sequences, around 18% seen once. This sample was included in a study of T-cell reconstitution after alpha-beta-depleted transplantation in children. Study outcomes and limitations: About two months after transplant, alpha-beta T cells reportedly came from several hundred expanded graft clones. Elevated TCRbeta diversity at day 60 was traced, in some patients, to surviving recipient T cells and thymic progenitors.

The germline V gene encodes CDR1 SGHNT and CDR2 YENEEA. J gave up 5 bases and V 5 bases, and 5 bases lay outside the gene matches. The CDR3 has 15 residues. Sequencing was performed on PBMCs, mostly from graft donor cells, taken 360 days after TCRalphabeta/CD19-depleted stem cell transplant. This clonotype originated in a male patient between 2 and 10 years old who had a stem cell transplant for acute lymphoblastic leukemia, so the T cells may come from the graft donor. The rearrangement uses TRBV11-3 and TRBJ2-1, with 11 bases fitting TRBD2. The CDR3 region has the DNA TGTGCCAGCAGCGAACTAGCGGGAGTAGACAATGAGCAGTTCTTC. Protein sequence: CASSELAGVDNEQFF.